The 4 T cell receptor beta chains below come from one sample, sequenced in a study of cytomegalovirus exposure and HLA in healthy donors. PCR involved 60 Vbeta and 13 Jbeta primers. This table comes from immunoSEQ multiplex PCR, and its TCRdb copy is limited to in-frame clones, with some not included. This sample has tens of thousands of clones; 83% occur once, and the top ten carry 1.6%. Input material: PBMCs. The source is a human donor in good health.

The V gene is TRBV6-5, the J gene TRBJ2-7, with D tentatively TRBD2 (6 bases). CDR3 size: 15 residues. Per germline, CDR1 MNHEY and CDR2 SVGAGI. V lost 8 bases and J lost 3, with 20 bases in between. The CDR3 sequence is CASRIGGVHDYEQYF. The CDR3 DNA reads TGTGCCAGCCGAATCGGCGGGGTGCACGACTACGAGCAGTACTTC.

This clone was recorded only once. The chain joins TRBV19 to TRBJ1-5, with D uncertain. Germline assignment: CDR1 LNHDA and CDR2 SQIVND (reference sequence). V was cut by 4 bases and J by 3 bases, with 16 bases left in between. This CDR3 is 16 amino acids long. In nucleotides, the CDR3 is TGTGCCAGTAGTAGCCCACCGGGGATATTCAATCAGCCCCAGCATTTT. Its translation: CASSSPPGIFNQPQHF.

The genes are TRBV4-2 and TRBJ1-6; 8 nucleotides agree with TRBD1. The V gene end was trimmed by 4 bases and the J gene end by 6 bases; junction bases not matched to a gene: 17. Germline values: CDR1 LGHNA, CDR2 YNFKEQ. The CDR3 loop spans 19 amino acids. CDR3 region: CASSLTPLRQGLSNSPLHF. CDR3 DNA sequence: TGTGCCAGCAGCCTCACCCCCCTAAGACAGGGGCTCTCTAATTCACCCCTCCACTTT.

This clone is classed as medium-sized (0.01 to 0.1%). V usage is TRBV7-9 and J usage is TRBJ2-3; 10 nucleotides match TRBD1. The CDR3 runs to 16 residues. V trimming: 3 bases; J trimming: 3 bases; junction bases outside the gene matches: 6. Germline CDR1 is SEHNR and CDR2 is FQNEAQ (reference sequence). This CDR3 is CASSFLGTGETDTQYF. The CDR3 bases are TGTGCCAGCAGCTTCTTAGGGACAGGGGAGACAGATACGCAGTATTTT. The full variable domain, in which reference TRBV7-9 and TRBJ2-3 provide the parts outside the CDR3, is DTGVSQNPRHKITKRGQNVTFRCDPISEHNRLYWYRQTLGQGPEFLTYFQNEAQLEKSRLLSDRFSAERPKGSFSTLEIQRTEQGDSAMYLCASSFLGTGETDTQYFGPGTRLTVL.